A selection of T cell receptor beta chains follows, all from one sample in a study of cytomegalovirus exposure and HLA in healthy donors. Using immunoSEQ multiplex PCR, the repertoire was profiled, and TCRdb retains in-frame clones only, with some absent. The sample carries roughly 130,000 clones, 65% to 90% recorded once. Sequences were obtained from PBMCs. The receptors were gathered from a woman between 18 and 30 years old in good health and CMV-seropositive. The CDR3 runs from the conserved cysteine through the conserved F or W. Each record gives: V gene, J gene, clone size, D gene, CDR3 protein. The D gene is left open where the match is weak. Size is stated for part of the rows, as once, few or many counts, or as a class when the clone is expanded.

V gene: TRBV10-3
J gene: TRBJ2-2
clone size: -
D gene: TRBD1
CDR3 protein: CANRQGLDGELFF

V gene: TRBV6-5
J gene: TRBJ2-1
clone size: -
D gene: TRBD2
CDR3 protein: CASSYGRGGLNNEQFF

V gene: TRBV5-1
J gene: TRBJ2-7
clone size: few
D gene: TRBD1
CDR3 protein: CASSLGTGVYEQYF

V gene: TRBV11-2
J gene: TRBJ2-1
clone size: -
D gene: -
CDR3 protein: CASSSAGSYNEQFF

V gene: TRBV7-9
J gene: TRBJ1-4
clone size: -
D gene: -
CDR3 protein: CSSSKTAGNEKLFF

V gene: TRBV7-9
J gene: TRBJ2-5
clone size: once
D gene: -
CDR3 protein: CASSLDRGRETQYF

V gene: TRBV6-1
J gene: TRBJ1-1
clone size: once
D gene: TRBD1
CDR3 protein: CASTPTGHTEAFF

V gene: TRBV10-2
J gene: TRBJ1-5
clone size: -
D gene: -
CDR3 protein: CASSAGAQPQHF

V gene: TRBV10-1
J gene: TRBJ1-2
clone size: -
D gene: TRBD1
CDR3 protein: CASSERSVGTGAPLRGYTF

V gene: TRBV14
J gene: TRBJ1-6
clone size: -
D gene: TRBD1
CDR3 protein: CASRGQGNSPLHF

V gene: TRBV6-5
J gene: TRBJ2-1
clone size: -
D gene: -
CDR3 protein: CASSYVSGHNEQFF

V gene: TRBV2
J gene: TRBJ2-7
clone size: -
D gene: -
CDR3 protein: CASSGGDSYEQYF

V gene: TRBV10-3
J gene: TRBJ2-5
clone size: -
D gene: -
CDR3 protein: CAISESAGSGGTQYF

V gene: TRBV9
J gene: TRBJ1-2
clone size: -
D gene: -
CDR3 protein: CASSARQAGYTF

V gene: TRBV13
J gene: TRBJ2-6
clone size: -
D gene: TRBD1
CDR3 protein: CASSLQGAAGANVLTF

V gene: TRBV6-5
J gene: TRBJ2-5
clone size: -
D gene: TRBD1
CDR3 protein: CASSQDRQETQYF

V gene: TRBV14
J gene: TRBJ2-7
clone size: few
D gene: -
CDR3 protein: CASSPLNLRQANEQYF

V gene: TRBV6-5
J gene: TRBJ1-2
clone size: -
D gene: -
CDR3 protein: CASSGAGGRGNGYTF

V gene: TRBV6-6
J gene: TRBJ2-3
clone size: -
D gene: -
CDR3 protein: CASSGRGASADTQYF

V gene: TRBV5-4
J gene: TRBJ1-1
clone size: -
D gene: TRBD1
CDR3 protein: CASSPSETGSTEAFF

V gene: TRBV6-1
J gene: TRBJ2-3
clone size: -
D gene: -
CDR3 protein: CASSNRGLPADTQYF

V gene: TRBV5-1
J gene: TRBJ1-2
clone size: -
D gene: -
CDR3 protein: CASSGAEINYGYTF

V gene: TRBV5-1
J gene: TRBJ1-1
clone size: -
D gene: -
CDR3 protein: CASSLGVTEAFF

V gene: TRBV6-5
J gene: TRBJ1-3
clone size: -
D gene: TRBD1
CDR3 protein: CASSYGQGANTIYF

V gene: TRBV5-4
J gene: TRBJ2-3
clone size: -
D gene: -
CDR3 protein: CASRAGPTAEHTQYF

V gene: TRBV2
J gene: TRBJ1-2
clone size: -
D gene: -
CDR3 protein: CASSGGVGGGNYGYTF

V gene: TRBV15
J gene: TRBJ2-7
clone size: -
D gene: -
CDR3 protein: CATSREARDDSYEQYF

V gene: TRBV19
J gene: TRBJ2-7
clone size: -
D gene: -
CDR3 protein: CASSSPAGTEQYF

V gene: TRBV5-1
J gene: TRBJ2-7
clone size: -
D gene: TRBD1
CDR3 protein: CASSPGQGMREQYF

V gene: TRBV5-1
J gene: TRBJ2-7
clone size: -
D gene: -
CDR3 protein: CASAAAGWGYEQYF

V gene: TRBV4-1
J gene: TRBJ2-5
clone size: -
D gene: -
CDR3 protein: CASSQDGGLETQYF

V gene: TRBV28
J gene: TRBJ2-3
clone size: -
D gene: TRBD2
CDR3 protein: CASNPQGLAGGNTDTQYF

V gene: TRBV30
J gene: TRBJ1-5
clone size: -
D gene: TRBD1
CDR3 protein: CAWDRGRSNQPQHF

V gene: TRBV18
J gene: TRBJ1-6
clone size: -
D gene: TRBD1
CDR3 protein: CASSPRDRTSPLHF

V gene: TRBV10-3
J gene: TRBJ2-1
clone size: -
D gene: -
CDR3 protein: CAISELYNEQFF

V gene: TRBV5-4
J gene: TRBJ1-1
clone size: few
D gene: TRBD1
CDR3 protein: CASSLGAGGYTEAFF

V gene: TRBV15
J gene: TRBJ2-3
clone size: -
D gene: TRBD2
CDR3 protein: CATRSSGVTDTQYF

V gene: TRBV7-9
J gene: TRBJ1-2
clone size: -
D gene: -
CDR3 protein: CASSFSTGQNYGYTF

V gene: TRBV15
J gene: TRBJ2-5
clone size: once
D gene: TRBD2
CDR3 protein: CATSRVGGLAGGPMETQYF

V gene: TRBV28
J gene: TRBJ1-2
clone size: -
D gene: -
CDR3 protein: CASSLQGYGYTF

V gene: TRBV5-4
J gene: TRBJ2-7
clone size: few
D gene: -
CDR3 protein: CASSPEPDYEQYF

V gene: TRBV7-2
J gene: TRBJ2-2
clone size: few
D gene: -
CDR3 protein: CASSLRVRSPNTGELFF

V gene: TRBV7-9
J gene: TRBJ2-7
clone size: few
D gene: -
CDR3 protein: CASSSDALELYF

V gene: TRBV14
J gene: TRBJ2-7
clone size: -
D gene: -
CDR3 protein: CASSQVRGEQYF